This T cell receptor (beta chain) emerged from a study of T cells after yellow fever vaccination. Study-wide findings and caveats: There was a small share of clonotypes that showed up in both the CD4 and CD8 compartments.

About this clonotype itself: The target antigen is unknown.

The study made its TCR cDNA through 5'RACE template switching. That step introduced a universal primer site along with UMIs. TCRdb re-analysed the 5' RACE reads in MiXCR, keeping a single row per CDR3 protein. The table has a few hundred thousand distinct CDR3 sequences, 3.6% seen once. Unmatched junction bases numbered 7, after V lost 2 bases and J lost 7 bases. This CDR3 contains 15 residues. Germline V CDR1 and CDR2: MGHRA, YSYEKL. This chain uses TRBV4-1 with TRBJ2-2; the match to TRBD1 covers 7 bases. The receptor was isolated from a man aged 18 to 29 who received the YFV17D yellow fever vaccine. The input for sequencing was PBMCs, taken on the day of the yellow fever booster vaccination. CDR3 protein: CASSQNKQGFGELFF. The CDR3 DNA sequence: TGCGCCAGCAGCCAAAACAAACAGGGGTTCGGGGAGCTGTTTTTT.